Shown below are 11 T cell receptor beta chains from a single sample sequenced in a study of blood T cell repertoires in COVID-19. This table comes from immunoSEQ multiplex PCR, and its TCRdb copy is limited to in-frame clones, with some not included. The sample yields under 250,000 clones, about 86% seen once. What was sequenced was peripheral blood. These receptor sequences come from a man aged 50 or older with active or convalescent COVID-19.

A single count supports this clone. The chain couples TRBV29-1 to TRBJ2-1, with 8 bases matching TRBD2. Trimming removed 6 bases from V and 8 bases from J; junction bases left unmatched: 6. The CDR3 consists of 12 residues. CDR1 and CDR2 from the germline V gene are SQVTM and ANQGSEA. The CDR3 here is CSVWTSTYEQFF. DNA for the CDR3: TGCAGCGTGTGGACTAGCACATATGAGCAGTTCTTC.

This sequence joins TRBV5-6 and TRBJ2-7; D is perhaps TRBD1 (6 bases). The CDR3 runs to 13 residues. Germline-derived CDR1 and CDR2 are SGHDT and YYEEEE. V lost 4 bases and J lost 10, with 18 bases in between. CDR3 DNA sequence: TGTGCCAGCAGCCTAGGGACACCTCAGTACCAGTACTTC. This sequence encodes CASSLGTPQYQYF.

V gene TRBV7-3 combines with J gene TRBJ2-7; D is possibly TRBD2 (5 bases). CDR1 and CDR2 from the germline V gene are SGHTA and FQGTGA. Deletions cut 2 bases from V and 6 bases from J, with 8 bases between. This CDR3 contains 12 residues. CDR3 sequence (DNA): TGTGCCAGCAGCTTATACGCGGGCGAGCAGTACTTC. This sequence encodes CASSLYAGEQYF.

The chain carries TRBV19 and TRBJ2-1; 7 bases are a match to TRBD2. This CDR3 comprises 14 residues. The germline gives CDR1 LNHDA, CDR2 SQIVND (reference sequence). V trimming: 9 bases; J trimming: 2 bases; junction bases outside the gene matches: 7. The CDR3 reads CASAHGTTYNEQFF. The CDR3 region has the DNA TGTGCCAGCGCTCACGGGACTACCTACAATGAGCAGTTCTTC.

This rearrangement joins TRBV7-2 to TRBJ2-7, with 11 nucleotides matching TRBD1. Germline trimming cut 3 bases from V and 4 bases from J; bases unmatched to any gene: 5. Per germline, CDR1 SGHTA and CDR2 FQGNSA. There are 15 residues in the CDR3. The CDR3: CASSLAGQGAYEQYF. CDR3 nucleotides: TGTGCCAGCAGCTTGGCCGGACAGGGGGCATACGAGCAGTACTTC.

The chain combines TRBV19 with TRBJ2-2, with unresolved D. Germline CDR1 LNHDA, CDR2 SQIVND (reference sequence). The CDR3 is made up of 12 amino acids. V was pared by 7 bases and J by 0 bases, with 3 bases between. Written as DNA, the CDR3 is TGTGCCAGTAAGCCGAACACCGGGGAGCTGTTTTTT. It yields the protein CASKPNTGELFF.

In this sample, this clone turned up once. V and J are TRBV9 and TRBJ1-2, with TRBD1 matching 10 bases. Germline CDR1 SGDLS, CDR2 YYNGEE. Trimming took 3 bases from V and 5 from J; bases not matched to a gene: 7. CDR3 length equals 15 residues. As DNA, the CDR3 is TGTGCCAGCAGCGGGGTGGGACAGGGGCAGTATGGCTACACCTTC. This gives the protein CASSGVGQGQYGYTF.

The CDR3, as DNA: TGTGCCAGCAGCCTAGATGCGTCTGGAAACACCATATATTTT. Translated: CASSLDASGNTIYF. V usage is TRBV2 and J usage is TRBJ1-3; no clear D. The CDR3 runs 14 residues. The V end lost 6 bases, the J end lost 1 base, and 10 bases lay between the germline ends. Germline V CDR1 and CDR2: SNHLY, FYNNEI.

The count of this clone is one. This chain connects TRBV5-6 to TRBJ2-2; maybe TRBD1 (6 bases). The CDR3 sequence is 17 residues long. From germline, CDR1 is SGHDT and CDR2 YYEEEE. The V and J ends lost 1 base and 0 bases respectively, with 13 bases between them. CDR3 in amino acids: CASSLTPGTTNTGELFF. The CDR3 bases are TGTGCCAGCAGCTTGACCCCCGGGACAACGAACACCGGGGAGCTGTTTTTT. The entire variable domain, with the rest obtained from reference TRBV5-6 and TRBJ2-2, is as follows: DAGVTQSPTHLIKTRGQQVTLRCSPKSGHDTVSWYQQALGQGPQFIFQYYEEEERQRGNFPDRFSGHQFPNYSSELNVNALLLGDSALYLCASSLTPGTTNTGELFFGEGSRLTVL.

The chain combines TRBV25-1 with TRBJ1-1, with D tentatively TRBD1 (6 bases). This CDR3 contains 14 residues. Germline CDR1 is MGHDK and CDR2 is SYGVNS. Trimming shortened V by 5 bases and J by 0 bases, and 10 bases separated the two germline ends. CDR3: CASSLGAMNTEAFF. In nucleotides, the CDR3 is TGTGCCAGCAGTCTGGGGGCTATGAACACTGAAGCTTTCTTT.

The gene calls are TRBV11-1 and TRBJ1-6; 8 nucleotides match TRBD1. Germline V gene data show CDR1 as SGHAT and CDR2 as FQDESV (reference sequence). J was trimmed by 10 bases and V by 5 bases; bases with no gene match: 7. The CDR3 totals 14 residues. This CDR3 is CASSQDRGGSPLHF. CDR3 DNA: TGTGCCAGCAGCCAAGACAGGGGCGGATCACCCCTCCACTTT.